This entry describes one T cell receptor beta chain. Its specificity is unknown. Only in-frame clones appear in the TCRdb table, and some are missing; sequencing was by immunoSEQ multiplex PCR. This sample has about 480,000 clones, with 87% found just once. The data are from a study of Ad26.COV2.S vaccination and SARS-CoV-2 variants. On the study more broadly: Enrolled in COV1001, the donor was in the Ad26.COV2.S trial arm, which received the vaccine. Ad26.COV2.S was injected intramuscularly once or twice, 56 days apart. General study findings and limits: People who got the vaccine or the placebo had similar non-spike TCR breadth. Ad26.COV2.S recipients had broader spike-specific TCRs (P = 0.0014).

The treatment: around 19 received Ad26.COV2.S at low or high dose, single or two shots; about 5 received placebo; per-sample allocation not given. At day 63 after the first vaccine or placebo injection, samples were drawn. This sample comprised peripheral blood, obtained in a trial of Ad26.COV2.S vaccine versus placebo. The TCR sequence derives from a person between 18 and 60 years old who received the Ad26.COV2.S COVID-19 vaccine or a placebo.

The CDR3 is CASRAGGGVGNQPQHF. The CDR3 DNA sequence: TGTGCCAGCAGGGCAGGGGGAGGTGTTGGCAATCAGCCCCAGCATTTT. This sequence joins TRBV27 and TRBJ1-5, with TRBD1 matching 7 bases. The CDR3 runs to 16 residues. The germline CDR1 and CDR2 sequences are MNHEY and SMNVEV (reference sequence). The V gene end was trimmed by 6 bases and the J gene end by 2 bases; junction bases not matched to a gene: 10.